A selection of T cell receptor beta chains follows, all from one sample in a study of T cells in Graves' hyperthyroidism and ophthalmopathy. One entry per CDR3 protein results from TCRdb running MiXCR on the multiplex PCR reads. Here the sample spans nearly 600,000 distinct CDR3 sequences, approximately 14% being singletons. Sequencing input: blood. The origin of the receptors is a woman aged 18-29 years with Graves' ophthalmopathy. The CDR3 runs from the conserved cysteine through the conserved F or W. The order of the fields is CDR3 protein, CDR3 DNA, J gene, D gene, clone size, V gene. The D gene is left open where the match is weak. Part of the rows lack a size; the others show once, few, many or a class for expanded clones.

CDR3: CASTTGTGANVLTF
DNA: TGTGCCAGCACGACAGGGACCGGGGCCAACGTCCTGACTTTC
J: TRBJ2-6
D: TRBD1
size: many
V: TRBV18

CDR3: CAISVTSGSGGNTGELFF
DNA: TGTGCCATCAGTGTGACTAGCGGGAGCGGGGGGAACACCGGGGAGCTGTTTTTT
J: TRBJ2-2
D: TRBD2
size: -
V: TRBV10-3

CDR3: CASSGTEQETQCF
DNA: TGTGCCAGCAGTGGGACAGAACAAGAAACCCAGTGCTTC
J: TRBJ2-5
D: -
size: few
V: TRBV2

CDR3: CASSAHTEAFF
DNA: TGTGCCAGCAGTGCCCACACTGAAGCTTTCTTT
J: TRBJ1-1
D: -
size: few
V: TRBV6-1

CDR3: CASSQAQGYYGYTF
DNA: TGCGCCAGCAGCCAAGCTCAGGGGTACTATGGCTACACCTTC
J: TRBJ1-2
D: -
size: many
V: TRBV4-3

CDR3: CASSITGTSGRARGHEQYF
DNA: TGTGCCAGTAGTATCACCGGGACTAGCGGGAGGGCCAGGGGGCACGAGCAGTACTTC
J: TRBJ2-7
D: TRBD2
size: few
V: TRBV19

CDR3: CASGPLWDSYNEQFF
DNA: TGTGCCAGCGGCCCCCTATGGGACTCCTACAATGAGCAGTTCTTC
J: TRBJ2-1
D: -
size: many
V: TRBV11-2

CDR3: CAGTYTYNEQFF
DNA: TGTGCCGGAACCTACACTTACAATGAGCAGTTCTTC
J: TRBJ2-1
D: -
size: -
V: TRBV7-9

CDR3: CSVETHEQFF
DNA: TGCAGCGTTGAAACGCATGAGCAGTTCTTC
J: TRBJ2-1
D: -
size: -
V: TRBV29-1

CDR3: CASSTRDRGTTDTQYF
DNA: TGTGCCAGCAGCACCAGGGACAGGGGCACAACAGATACGCAGTATTTT
J: TRBJ2-3
D: TRBD1
size: -
V: TRBV6-1

CDR3: CAISPGTGAYNEQFF
DNA: TGTGCCATCAGCCCCGGGACAGGGGCCTACAATGAGCAGTTCTTC
J: TRBJ2-1
D: TRBD1
size: few
V: TRBV10-3

CDR3: CASSLTVAGGYEQYF
DNA: TGTGCCAGCAGCCTAACGGTAGCGGGAGGGTACGAGCAGTACTTC
J: TRBJ2-7
D: TRBD2
size: many
V: TRBV28

CDR3: CASSQTSSPSGSSYEQYF
DNA: TGCGCCAGCAGCCAAACCTCGTCGCCATCAGGGAGCTCCTACGAGCAGTACTTC
J: TRBJ2-7
D: -
size: many
V: TRBV4-1